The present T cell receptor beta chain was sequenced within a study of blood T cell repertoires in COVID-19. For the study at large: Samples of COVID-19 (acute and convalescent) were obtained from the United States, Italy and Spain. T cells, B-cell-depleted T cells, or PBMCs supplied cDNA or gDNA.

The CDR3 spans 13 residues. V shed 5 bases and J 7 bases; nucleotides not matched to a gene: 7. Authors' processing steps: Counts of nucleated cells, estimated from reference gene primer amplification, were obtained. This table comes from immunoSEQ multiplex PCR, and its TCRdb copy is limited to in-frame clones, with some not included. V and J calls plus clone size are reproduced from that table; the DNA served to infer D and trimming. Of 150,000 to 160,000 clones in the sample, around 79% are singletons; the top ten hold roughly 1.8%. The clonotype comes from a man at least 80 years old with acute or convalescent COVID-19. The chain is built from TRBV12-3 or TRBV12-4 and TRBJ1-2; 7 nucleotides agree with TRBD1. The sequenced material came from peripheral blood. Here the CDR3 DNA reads TGTGCCAGCAGTCTTGACAGGGTTCGTGGCTACACCTTC. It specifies CASSLDRVRGYTF.